Below, one T cell receptor (beta chain) is given with its context. Its target is not known. This specimen belongs to a study of shared clonotypes between healthy human individuals. Study conclusions and caveats: Only blood was sampled; tissue repertoires likely differ.

Each sorted subset replicate got 200 ng genomic DNA, roughly 30,000 genomes. Libraries were prepared by immunoSEQ multiplex PCR; TCRdb keeps only in-frame clonotypes and omits some of them. The table lists more than 550,000 clones, roughly two thirds of them singletons. Per germline, CDR1 KGHSH and CDR2 LQKENI. There are 16 residues in the CDR3. Trimming took 0 bases from V and 3 from J, leaving 14 bases between them. The TCR sequence derives from a woman aged 25 to 39 in good health. The rearrangement uses TRBV18 and TRBJ2-5; D might be TRBD1 (6 bases). Input material: memory CD4+ T cells sorted from blood. The subset denotes: CD45RA-negative fraction. The CDR3 DNA is TGTGCCAGCTCACCACCCTGGGGGCTCGCGGAAGAGACCCAGTACTTC. Translating gives CASSPPWGLAEETQYF.